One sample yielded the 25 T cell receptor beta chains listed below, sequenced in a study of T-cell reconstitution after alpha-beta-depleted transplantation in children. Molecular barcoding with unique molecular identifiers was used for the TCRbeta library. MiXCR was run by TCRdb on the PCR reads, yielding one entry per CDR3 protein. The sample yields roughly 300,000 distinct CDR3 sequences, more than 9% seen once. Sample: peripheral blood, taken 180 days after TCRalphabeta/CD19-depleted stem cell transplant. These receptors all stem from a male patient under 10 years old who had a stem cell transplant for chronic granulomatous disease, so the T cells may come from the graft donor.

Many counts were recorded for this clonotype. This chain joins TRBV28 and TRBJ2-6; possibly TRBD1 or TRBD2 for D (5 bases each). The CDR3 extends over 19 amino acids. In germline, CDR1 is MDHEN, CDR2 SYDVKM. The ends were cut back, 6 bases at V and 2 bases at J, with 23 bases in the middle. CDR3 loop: CASRDPPGRRLTGANVLTF. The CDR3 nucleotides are TGTGCCAGCAGAGACCCCCCGGGACGGCGGTTGACTGGGGCCAACGTCCTGACTTTC. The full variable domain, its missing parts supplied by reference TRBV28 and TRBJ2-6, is DVKVTQSSRYLVKRTGEKVFLECVQDMDHENMFWYRQDPGLGLRLIYFSYDVKMKEKGDIPEGYSVSREKKERFSLILESASTNQTSMYLCASRDPPGRRLTGANVLTFGAGSRLTVL.

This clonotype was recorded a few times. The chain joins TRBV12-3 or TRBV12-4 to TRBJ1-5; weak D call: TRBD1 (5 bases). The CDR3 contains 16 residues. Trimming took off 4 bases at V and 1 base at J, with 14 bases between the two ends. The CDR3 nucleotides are TGTGCCAGCAGTTGGAGACAGCCCAGAAGCAATCAGCCCCAGCATTTT. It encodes CASSWRQPRSNQPQHF.

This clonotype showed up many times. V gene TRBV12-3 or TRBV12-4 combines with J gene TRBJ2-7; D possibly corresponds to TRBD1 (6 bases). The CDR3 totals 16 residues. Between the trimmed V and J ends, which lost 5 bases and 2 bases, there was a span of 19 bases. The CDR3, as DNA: TGTGCCAGCAGTCTCACCGTGGGGGCGCAACCCTACGAGCAGTACTTC. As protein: CASSLTVGAQPYEQYF.

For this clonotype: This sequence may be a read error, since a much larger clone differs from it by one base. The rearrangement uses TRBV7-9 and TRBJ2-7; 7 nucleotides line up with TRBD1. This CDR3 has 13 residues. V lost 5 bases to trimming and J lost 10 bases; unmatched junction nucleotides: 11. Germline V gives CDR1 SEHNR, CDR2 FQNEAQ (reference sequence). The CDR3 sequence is CASSIRDSVEQYF. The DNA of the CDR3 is TGTGCCAGCAGCATCCGGGACAGTGTAGAACAGTACTTC. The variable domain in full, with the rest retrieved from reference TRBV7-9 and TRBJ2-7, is DTGVSQNPRHKITKRGQNVTFRCDPISEHNRLYWYRQTLGQGPEFLTYFQNEAQLEKSRLLSDRFSAERPKGSFSTLEIQRTEQGDSAMYLCASSIRDSVEQYFGPGTRLTVT.

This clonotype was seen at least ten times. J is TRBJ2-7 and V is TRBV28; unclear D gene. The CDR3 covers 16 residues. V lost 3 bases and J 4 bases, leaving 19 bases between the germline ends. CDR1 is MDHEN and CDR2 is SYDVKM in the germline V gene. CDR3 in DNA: TGTGCCAGCAGTTTTTTTTCTCTATCTACCGTTTACGAGCAGTACTTC. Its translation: CASSFFSLSTVYEQYF.

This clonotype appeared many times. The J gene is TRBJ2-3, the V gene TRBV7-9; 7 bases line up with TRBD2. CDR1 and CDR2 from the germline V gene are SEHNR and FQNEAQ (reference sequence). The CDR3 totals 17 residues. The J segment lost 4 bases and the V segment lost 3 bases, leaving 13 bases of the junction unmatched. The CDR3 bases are TGTGCCAGCAGCTTTTCGGGGGGTACTCACTCCCCAGATACGCAGTATTTT. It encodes CASSFSGGTHSPDTQYF. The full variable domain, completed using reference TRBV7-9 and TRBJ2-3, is DTGVSQNPRHKITKRGQNVTFRCDPISEHNRLYWYRQTLGQGPEFLTYFQNEAQLEKSRLLSDRFSAERPKGSFSTLEIQRTEQGDSAMYLCASSFSGGTHSPDTQYFGPGTRLTVL.

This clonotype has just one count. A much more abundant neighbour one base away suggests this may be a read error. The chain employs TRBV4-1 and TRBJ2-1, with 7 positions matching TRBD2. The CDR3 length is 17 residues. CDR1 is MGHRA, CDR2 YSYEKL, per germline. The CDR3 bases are TGCGCCAGCATCCAAGACCAGACGGTCGGGAGGTTTATTGAGCAGTTCTTC. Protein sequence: CASIQDQTVGRFIEQFF.

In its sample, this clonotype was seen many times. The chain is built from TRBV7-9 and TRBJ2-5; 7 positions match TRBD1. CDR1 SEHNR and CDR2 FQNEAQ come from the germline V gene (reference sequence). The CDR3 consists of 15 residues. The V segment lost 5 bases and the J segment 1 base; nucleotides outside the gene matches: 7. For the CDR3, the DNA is TGTGCCAGCAGCATAACCTGGGACAGCCAAGAGACCCAGTACTTC. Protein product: CASSITWDSQETQYF. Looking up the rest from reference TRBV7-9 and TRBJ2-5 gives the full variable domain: DTGVSQNPRHKITKRGQNVTFRCDPISEHNRLYWYRQTLGQGPEFLTYFQNEAQLEKSRLLSDRFSAERPKGSFSTLEIQRTEQGDSAMYLCASSITWDSQETQYFGPGTRLLVL.

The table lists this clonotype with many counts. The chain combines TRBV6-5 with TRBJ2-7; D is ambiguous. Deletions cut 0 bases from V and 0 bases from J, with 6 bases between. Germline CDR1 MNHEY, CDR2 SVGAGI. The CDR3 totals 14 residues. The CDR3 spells CASSYSPRSYEQYF. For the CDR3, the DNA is TGTGCCAGCAGTTACTCACCGCGCTCCTACGAGCAGTACTTC.

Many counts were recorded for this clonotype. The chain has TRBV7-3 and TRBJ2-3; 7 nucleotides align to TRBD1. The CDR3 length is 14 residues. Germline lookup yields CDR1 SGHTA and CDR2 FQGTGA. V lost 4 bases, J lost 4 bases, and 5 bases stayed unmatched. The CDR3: CASSSDRVPDTQYF. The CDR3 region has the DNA TGTGCCAGCAGCTCCGACAGGGTACCAGATACGCAGTATTTT.

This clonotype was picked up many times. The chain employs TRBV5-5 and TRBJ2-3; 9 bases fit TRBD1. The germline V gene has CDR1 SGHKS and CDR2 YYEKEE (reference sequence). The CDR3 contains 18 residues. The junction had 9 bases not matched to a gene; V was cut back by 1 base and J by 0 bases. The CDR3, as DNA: TGTGCCAGCAGCTTGTTCTCCGGGACAGGGCCTAGCACAGATACGCAGTATTTT. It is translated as CASSLFSGTGPSTDTQYF.

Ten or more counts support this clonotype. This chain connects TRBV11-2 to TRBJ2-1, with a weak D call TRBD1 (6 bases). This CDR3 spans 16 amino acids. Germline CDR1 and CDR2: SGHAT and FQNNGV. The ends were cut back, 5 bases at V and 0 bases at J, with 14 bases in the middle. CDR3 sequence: CASSQRTGSSYNEQFF. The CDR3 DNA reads TGTGCCAGCAGCCAACGTACAGGGAGCTCCTACAATGAGCAGTTCTTC.

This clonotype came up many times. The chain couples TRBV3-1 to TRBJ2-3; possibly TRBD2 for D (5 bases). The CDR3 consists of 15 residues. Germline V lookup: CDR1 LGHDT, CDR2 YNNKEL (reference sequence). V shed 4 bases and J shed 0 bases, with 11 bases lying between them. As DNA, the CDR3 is TGTGCCAGCAGCCCCAGCGGAATTAGCACAGATACGCAGTATTTT. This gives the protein CASSPSGISTDTQYF.

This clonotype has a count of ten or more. The CDR3 loop is CSASPSGRIGVSEQYF. Written as DNA, the CDR3 is TGCAGTGCTAGCCCTAGCGGGAGAATAGGGGTGAGCGAGCAGTACTTC. V and J are TRBV20-1 and TRBJ2-7; 10 bases align to TRBD2. The V gene's germline CDR1 is DFQATT and CDR2 SNEGSKA (reference sequence). This CDR3 has 16 residues. The ends lost 3 bases at V and 6 bases at J; junction bases unmatched: 14.

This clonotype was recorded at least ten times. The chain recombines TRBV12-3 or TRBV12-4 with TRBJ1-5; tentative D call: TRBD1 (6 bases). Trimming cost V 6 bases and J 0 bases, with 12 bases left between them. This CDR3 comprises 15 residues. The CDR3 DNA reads TGTGCCAGCAGACCGGGACAACCTAGCAATCAGCCCCAGCATTTT. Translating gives CASRPGQPSNQPQHF.

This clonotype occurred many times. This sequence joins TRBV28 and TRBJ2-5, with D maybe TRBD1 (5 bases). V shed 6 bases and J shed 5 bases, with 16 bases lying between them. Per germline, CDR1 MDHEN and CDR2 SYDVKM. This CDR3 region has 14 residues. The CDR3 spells CASRVQGPPETQYF. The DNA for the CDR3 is TGTGCCAGCAGAGTCCAGGGCCCCCCGGAGACCCAGTACTTC.

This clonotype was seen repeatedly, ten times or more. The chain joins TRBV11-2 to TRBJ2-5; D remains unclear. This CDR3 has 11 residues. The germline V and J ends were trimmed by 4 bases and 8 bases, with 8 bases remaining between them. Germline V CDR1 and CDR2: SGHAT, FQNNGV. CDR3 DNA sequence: TGTGCCAGCAGCTCGGTCCGCACCCAGTACTTC. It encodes CASSSVRTQYF.

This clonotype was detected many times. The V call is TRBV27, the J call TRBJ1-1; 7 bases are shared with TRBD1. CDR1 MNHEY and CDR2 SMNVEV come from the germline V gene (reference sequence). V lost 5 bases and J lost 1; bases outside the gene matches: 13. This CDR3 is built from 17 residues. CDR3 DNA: TGTGCCAGCAGTCATCGACAGGGAAAGGGGTCGAACACTGAAGCTTTCTTT. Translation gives CASSHRQGKGSNTEAFF.

As DNA, the CDR3 is TGTGGGGCCTGTGATTTGCAAATCCTTGTGGACGACCTGGGATATGGCTACACCTTC. This translates into CGACDLQILVDDLGYGYTF. This chain links TRBV24-1 with TRBJ1-2; D unresolved. Germline lookup yields CDR1 KGHDR and CDR2 SFDVKD. The CDR3 covers 19 residues.

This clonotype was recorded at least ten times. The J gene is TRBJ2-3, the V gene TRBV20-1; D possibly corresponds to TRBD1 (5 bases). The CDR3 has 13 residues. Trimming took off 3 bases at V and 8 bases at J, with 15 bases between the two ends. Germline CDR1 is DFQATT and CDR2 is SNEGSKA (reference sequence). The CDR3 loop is CSARVPRASTQYF. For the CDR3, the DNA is TGCAGTGCTAGGGTTCCCAGGGCGAGTACGCAGTATTTT.

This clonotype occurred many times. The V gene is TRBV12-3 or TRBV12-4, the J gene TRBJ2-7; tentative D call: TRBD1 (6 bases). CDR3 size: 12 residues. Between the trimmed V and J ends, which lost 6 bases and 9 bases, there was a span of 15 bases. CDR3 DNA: TGTGCCAGCAGCGAACAGGGTATCGGGCAGTACTTC. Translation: CASSEQGIGQYF.

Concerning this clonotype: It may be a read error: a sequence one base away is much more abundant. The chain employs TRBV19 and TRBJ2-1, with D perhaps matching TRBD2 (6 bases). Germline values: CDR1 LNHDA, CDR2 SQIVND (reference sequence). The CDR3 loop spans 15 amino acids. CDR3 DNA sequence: TGTGCCGGTAGTATAGGGACTTCCAGGTACAATGAGCAGTTCTTC. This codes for CAGSIGTSRYNEQFF.

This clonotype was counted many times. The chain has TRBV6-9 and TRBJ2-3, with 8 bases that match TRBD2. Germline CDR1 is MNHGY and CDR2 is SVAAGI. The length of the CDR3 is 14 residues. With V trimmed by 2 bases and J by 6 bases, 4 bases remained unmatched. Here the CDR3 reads CASSYLRGADTQYF. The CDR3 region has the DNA TGTGCCAGCAGTTATCTGCGGGGGGCCGATACGCAGTATTTT.

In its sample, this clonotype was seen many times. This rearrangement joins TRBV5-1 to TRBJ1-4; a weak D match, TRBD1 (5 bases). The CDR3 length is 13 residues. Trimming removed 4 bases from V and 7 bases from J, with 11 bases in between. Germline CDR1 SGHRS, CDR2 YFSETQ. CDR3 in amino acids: CASSRITGEKLFF. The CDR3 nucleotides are TGCGCCAGCAGCAGAATTACAGGTGAAAAACTGTTTTTT. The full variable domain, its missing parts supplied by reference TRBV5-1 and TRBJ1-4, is KAGVTQTPRYLIKTRGQQVTLSCSPISGHRSVSWYQQTPGQGLQFLFEYFSETQRNKGNFPGRFSGRQFSNSRSEMNVSTLELGDSALYLCASSRITGEKLFFGSGTQLSVL.

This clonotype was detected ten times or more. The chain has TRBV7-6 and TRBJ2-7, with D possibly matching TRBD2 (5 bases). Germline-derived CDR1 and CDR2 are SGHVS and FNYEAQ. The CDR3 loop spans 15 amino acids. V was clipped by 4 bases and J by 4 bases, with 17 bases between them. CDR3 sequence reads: CASSSTGSAAYEQYF. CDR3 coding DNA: TGTGCCAGCAGCTCCACGGGGAGCGCCGCTTACGAGCAGTACTTC.